The 22 T cell receptor beta chains in this list originate from one sample, sequenced in a study of T cell responses to AZD1222 COVID-19 vaccine. Method: immunoSEQ multiplex PCR; TCRdb's copy keeps in-frame clones and lacks some. The sample includes over 150,000 clones, 90% of them seen just once. The sample in question was peripheral blood, obtained on day 0 of AZD1222 vaccination. Receptors were obtained from an adult in good health.

Comment on this clone: Other DNA variants within this sample encode the same CDR3. CDR3 sequence reads: CASSLGGLNTEAFF. The CDR3 region has the DNA TGCGCCAGCAGCTTGGGGGGACTCAACACTGAAGCTTTCTTT. The genes are TRBV5-1 and TRBJ1-1; the D gene is possibly TRBD1 (5 bases). CDR1 and CDR2 (germline): SGHRS, YFSETQ. Trimming shortened V by 0 bases and J by 2 bases, and 8 bases separated the two germline ends. This CDR3 comprises 14 residues. The whole variable domain, filled in from reference TRBV5-1 and TRBJ1-1, reads KAGVTQTPRYLIKTRGQQVTLSCSPISGHRSVSWYQQTPGQGLQFLFEYFSETQRNKGNFPGRFSGRQFSNSRSEMNVSTLELGDSALYLCASSLGGLNTEAFFGQGTRLTVV.

The chain has TRBV12-5 and TRBJ2-3; 8 positions match TRBD2. Unmatched junction bases numbered 2, after V lost 6 bases and J lost 6 bases. The length of the CDR3 is 12 residues. Germline CDR1 is LGHNT and CDR2 is FRNRAP. This CDR3 reads CASGTSADTQYF. The CDR3 DNA reads as TGTGCTAGTGGGACTAGCGCTGATACGCAGTATTTT.

This chain joins TRBV19 and TRBJ1-4; 7 bases agree with TRBD1. The germline V gene has CDR1 LNHDA and CDR2 SQIVND (reference sequence). The CDR3 sequence is 13 residues long. Trimming removed 7 bases from V and 7 bases from J; junction bases left unmatched: 6. The CDR3 spells CASTTGSREKLFF. CDR3 nucleotide sequence: TGTGCCAGTACGACAGGGAGTCGTGAAAAACTGTTTTTT. Drawing the rest from reference TRBV19 and TRBJ1-4, the complete variable domain is DGGITQSPKYLFRKEGQNVTLSCEQNLNHDAMYWYRQDPGQGLRLIYYSQIVNDFQKGDIAEGYSVSREKKESFPLTVTSAQKNPTAFYLCASTTGSREKLFFGSGTQLSVL.

V gene TRBV19 combines with J gene TRBJ1-1, with 7 bases aligning to TRBD1. Germline V gene sequence: CDR1 LNHDA, CDR2 SQIVND (reference sequence). Losses at the gene ends were 6 bases for V and 5 bases for J; bases not matched to a gene: 3. This CDR3 is built from 12 residues. The CDR3 is CASRTGDTEAFF. The CDR3 DNA reads TGTGCCAGTAGAACAGGGGATACTGAAGCTTTCTTT.

The V gene is TRBV27, the J gene TRBJ1-2, with 9 positions matching TRBD1. The CDR3 has 17 amino acids. The V gene end was trimmed by 4 bases and the J gene end by 0 bases; junction bases not matched to a gene: 9. Per the germline V gene, CDR1 is MNHEY and CDR2 is SMNVEV (reference sequence). The CDR3 DNA reads as TGTGCCAGCAGTTATGTCCCACAGGGGGCCTCTAACTATGGCTACACCTTC. It translates to CASSYVPQGASNYGYTF.

V is TRBV5-1 and J is TRBJ1-6; weak D call: TRBD1 (6 bases). Germline lookup yields CDR1 SGHRS and CDR2 YFSETQ. The CDR3 runs to 15 residues. The germline V and J ends were trimmed by 5 bases and 7 bases, with 16 bases remaining between them. In DNA form, the CDR3 reads TGCGCCAGCAGACAAACAGGGTCGGGCAATTCACCCCTCCACTTT. This encodes CASRQTGSGNSPLHF.

The chain uses TRBV7-2 and TRBJ2-4; TRBD1 aligns across 8 bases. This CDR3 comprises 14 residues. Germline V lookup: CDR1 SGHTA, CDR2 FQGNSA. The J segment lost 7 bases and the V segment lost 2 bases, leaving 4 bases of the junction unmatched. CDR3 sequence reads: CASSLQGARNIQYF. Written as DNA, the CDR3 is TGTGCCAGCAGCTTACAGGGGGCGAGGAACATTCAGTACTTC.

On this clone itself: Its ends do not fully match the called genes, so a read error is possible. This chain connects TRBV25-1 to TRBJ2-7; 10 nucleotides line up with TRBD1. From germline, CDR1 is MGHDK and CDR2 SYGVNS. This CDR3 region has 14 residues. Here the CDR3 DNA reads TGTGCCAGCAGTGAAACCGGGACAGGGGACGAACAGTACTTC. Its translation is CASSETGTGDEQYF.

The chain couples TRBV30 to TRBJ2-7; a possible D gene is TRBD1 (5 bases). Germline assignment: CDR1 GTSNPN and CDR2 SVGIG (reference sequence). Between the trimmed V and J ends, which lost 5 bases and 0 bases, there was a span of 11 bases. This CDR3 is 13 amino acids long. CDR3: CAWRTQASYEQYF. The CDR3 nucleotides are TGTGCCTGGCGTACACAGGCCTCCTACGAGCAGTACTTC.

This chain links TRBV29-1 with TRBJ1-2; D gene ambiguous. The V end lost 6 bases, the J end lost 6 bases, and 17 bases lay between the germline ends. Germline-derived CDR1 and CDR2 are SQVTM and ANQGSEA. The CDR3 is 13 amino acids. The CDR3 region has the DNA TGCAGCGTAGTAAGTCGTGGTCGCGATGGCTACACCTTC. Its translation: CSVVSRGRDGYTF.

The V call is TRBV4-1, the J call TRBJ1-2; weak D call: TRBD1 (5 bases). Trimming shortened V by 6 bases and J by 2 bases, and 13 bases separated the two germline ends. The CDR3 has 14 residues. The germline V gene has CDR1 MGHRA and CDR2 YSYEKL. CDR3 nucleotides: TGCGCCAGCAGTCTAGGGGAAATGAACTATGGCTACACCTTC. Residues: CASSLGEMNYGYTF.

This chain connects TRBV27 to TRBJ1-4; weak D call: TRBD1 (6 bases). The V gene lost 6 bases and the J gene lost 7 bases, with 15 bases spanning the gap. This CDR3 is 14 amino acids long. The germline V gene encodes CDR1 MNHEY and CDR2 SMNVEV (reference sequence). The CDR3 region is CASSLQGLGEKLFF. CDR3 sequence (DNA): TGTGCCAGCAGCTTACAGGGTCTCGGTGAAAAACTGTTTTTT. Together with reference TRBV27 and TRBJ1-4, the CDR3 gives the full variable domain: EAQVTQNPRYLITVTGKKLTVTCSQNMNHEYMSWYRQDPGLGLRQIYYSMNVEVTDKGDVPEGYKVSRKEKRNFPLILESPSPNQTSLYFCASSLQGLGEKLFFGSGTQLSVL.

J is TRBJ1-2 and V is TRBV6-5, with D uncertain. The germline V gene has CDR1 MNHEY and CDR2 SVGAGI. The CDR3 sequence is 14 residues long. V lost 8 bases, J lost 8 bases, and 21 bases lay in between. The CDR3 sequence is CASCCGDYTRGYTF. CDR3 nucleotides: TGTGCCAGCTGCTGCGGGGATTATACTCGGGGCTACACCTTC.

The CDR3 coding sequence is TGTGCCAGCAGCTCAAGCCTCACTAGCTACACCGGGGAGCTGTTTTTT. Translation gives CASSSSLTSYTGELFF. The chain joins TRBV7-9 to TRBJ2-2, with D perhaps matching TRBD2 (6 bases). The germline V and J ends were trimmed by 4 bases and 3 bases, with 15 bases remaining between them. Per germline, CDR1 SEHNR and CDR2 FQNEAQ (reference sequence). This CDR3 is built from 16 residues.

This chain links TRBV30 with TRBJ1-1, with 7 positions matching TRBD1. The CDR3 totals 14 residues. Germline CDR1 reads GTSNPN; CDR2 reads SVGIG (reference sequence). Trimming cost V 8 bases and J 1 base; bases outside gene matches: 10. DNA for the CDR3: TGTGCCAGTAAAAGGGGGCATTCGAACACTGAAGCTTTCTTT. As protein: CASKRGHSNTEAFF.

The chain uses TRBV28 and TRBJ2-7, with unresolved D. CDR3 length: 14 residues. V lost 6 bases and J 2 bases, leaving 14 bases between the germline ends. Germline V gene data show CDR1 as MDHEN and CDR2 as SYDVKM. The CDR3 DNA follows: TGTGCCAGCAGCAGAACCTCAAGGGCCTACGAGCAGTACTTC. Translated: CASSRTSRAYEQYF.

CDR3 sequence (DNA): TGTGCCAGCAGGAGGATGCGGGTGGAAAAACTGTTTTTT. Its translation is CASRRMRVEKLFF. The chain couples TRBV6-5 to TRBJ1-4, with D unclear. The CDR3 sequence is 13 residues long. The ends were cut back, 6 bases at V and 8 bases at J, with 13 bases in the middle. Germline CDR1 is MNHEY and CDR2 is SVGAGI.

The chain combines TRBV13 with TRBJ1-1; D gene uncertain. This CDR3 is built from 12 residues. The V gene's germline CDR1 is PRHDT and CDR2 FYEKMQ (reference sequence). Trimming removed 1 base from V and 4 bases from J, with 4 bases in between. The CDR3 protein is CASSLVPTEAFF. The CDR3 DNA follows: TGTGCCAGCAGCTTAGTTCCCACTGAAGCTTTCTTT.

The V and J genes are TRBV19 and TRBJ2-5; D is perhaps TRBD2 (6 bases). V gave up 5 bases and J gave up 3 bases, with 10 bases separating them. This CDR3 contains 13 residues. CDR1 LNHDA and CDR2 SQIVND come from the germline V gene (reference sequence). CDR3 sequence: CASSRQREETQYF. In DNA form, the CDR3 reads TGTGCCAGTAGTCGCCAGCGGGAAGAGACCCAGTACTTC.

The V and J genes are TRBV24-1 and TRBJ1-2; D remains unclear. In germline, CDR1 is KGHDR, CDR2 SFDVKD. The CDR3 covers 13 residues. The V end was cut by 3 bases, the J end by 6 bases, with 10 bases between. The CDR3 sequence: CATSDGVIDGYTF. CDR3 nucleotides: TGTGCCACCAGTGATGGGGTAATCGATGGCTACACCTTC.

Only one count was recorded for this clone. The rearrangement links TRBV28 to TRBJ1-2; the match to TRBD1 covers 7 bases. The CDR3 spans 16 residues. J gave up 6 bases and V 8 bases, and 18 bases lay outside the gene matches. Per germline, CDR1 MDHEN and CDR2 SYDVKM. CDR3 protein: CASRLGRRDSNDGYTF. The CDR3 DNA follows: TGTGCCAGCCGATTAGGACGCCGGGACAGCAACGATGGCTACACCTTC.

This sequence joins TRBV2 and TRBJ1-2; tentative D call: TRBD1 (6 bases). Germline V gives CDR1 SNHLY, CDR2 FYNNEI. The CDR3 covers 13 residues. The ends were cut back, 4 bases at V and 5 bases at J, with 11 bases in the middle. CDR3 loop: CASSVRRGYGYTF. The CDR3 DNA reads TGTGCCAGCAGTGTTCGGAGGGGGTATGGCTACACCTTC.